Following are 15 T cell receptor beta chains from one sample sequenced in a study of technical replicates of blood from a few donors. Clones were read by immunoSEQ multiplex PCR, and TCRdb kept only the in-frame ones, dropping some. The sample has about 100,000 clones, around 95% seen once. Material for sequencing was T cells isolated from PBMCs. The receptor set was obtained from a human donor in good health.

The rearrangement uses TRBV5-1 and TRBJ2-5; TRBD1 matches at 8 bases. Per the germline V gene, CDR1 is SGHRS and CDR2 is YFSETQ. The CDR3 is 15 amino acids. V lost 4 bases and J lost 5; bases outside the gene matches: 10. CDR3 sequence: CASSPGQVLWETQYF. DNA of the CDR3: TGCGCCAGCAGCCCGGGACAGGTCTTGTGGGAGACCCAGTACTTC.

The chain recombines TRBV27 with TRBJ1-5; D uncertain. This CDR3 spans 14 amino acids. CDR1 MNHEY and CDR2 SMNVEV come from the germline V gene (reference sequence). V was trimmed by 4 bases and J by 0 bases, leaving 7 bases between them. This CDR3 reads CASSYGYSNQPQHF. The CDR3, as DNA: TGTGCCAGCAGTTACGGTTATAGCAATCAGCCCCAGCATTTT.

The rearrangement joins TRBV7-6 to TRBJ2-1, with D maybe TRBD1 (6 bases). This CDR3 spans 13 amino acids. Germline lookup yields CDR1 SGHVS and CDR2 FNYEAQ. The germline V and J ends were trimmed by 5 bases and 5 bases, with 10 bases remaining between them. Written as DNA, the CDR3 is TGTGCCAGCAGCCTCCAGGGGCACAATGAGCAGTTCTTC. Protein sequence: CASSLQGHNEQFF.

This clone was observed a single time. The rearrangement links TRBV2 to TRBJ2-7, with TRBD2 identical over 7 bases. V gave up 6 bases and J gave up 6 bases; unmatched junction bases: 2. This CDR3 is 11 amino acids long. Looked up from germline, CDR1 is SNHLY and CDR2 is FYNNEI. CDR3 region: CASRGGSEQYF. The CDR3 DNA reads TGTGCCAGCAGGGGGGGGAGCGAGCAGTACTTC.

This chain connects TRBV30 to TRBJ1-2; D uncertain. Germline CDR1 and CDR2: GTSNPN and SVGIG (reference sequence). The germline V and J ends were trimmed by 0 bases and 5 bases, with 10 bases remaining between them. CDR3 length: 13 amino acids. The CDR3, as DNA: TGTGCCTGGAGTGTATCTCGCAGGTATGGCTACACCTTC. This translates into CAWSVSRRYGYTF. The variable domain in full, completed from reference TRBV30 and TRBJ1-2, reads SQTIHQWPATLVQPVGSPLSLECTVEGTSNPNLYWYRQAAGRGLQLLFYSVGIGQISSEVPQNLSASRPQDRQFILSSKKLLLSDSGFYLCAWSVSRRYGYTFGSGTRLTVV.

J is TRBJ2-1 and V is TRBV27, with TRBD2 as a possible D gene (6 bases). The CDR3 loop spans 14 amino acids. The V gene's germline CDR1 is MNHEY and CDR2 SMNVEV (reference sequence). Trimming stripped 3 bases from V and 5 bases from J, with 11 bases between. The CDR3 DNA reads as TGTGCCAGCAGTTTCTTCGGGAGTCACAATGAGCAGTTCTTC. Its translation is CASSFFGSHNEQFF.

V is TRBV9 and J is TRBJ1-2; no firm D call. There are 14 residues in the CDR3. V lost 3 bases and J lost 0, with 9 bases in between. The V gene's germline CDR1 is SGDLS and CDR2 YYNGEE. The CDR3 reads CASSGDGTNYGYTF. In DNA, the CDR3 is TGTGCCAGCAGCGGAGACGGGACTAACTATGGCTACACCTTC.

V usage is TRBV2 and J usage is TRBJ1-1, with D possibly being TRBD1 (6 bases). The CDR3 extends over 14 amino acids. Between the trimmed V and J ends, which lost 7 bases and 5 bases, there was a span of 17 bases. The germline V gene has CDR1 SNHLY and CDR2 FYNNEI. CDR3 residues: CASTRGGRGTEAFF. DNA of the CDR3: TGTGCCAGCACCAGGGGAGGGAGAGGAACTGAAGCTTTCTTT.

Here the CDR3 reads CASSLGLAGGIDTQYF. CDR3 sequence (DNA): TGTGCCAGCAGCTTGGGGCTAGCGGGGGGAATAGATACGCAGTATTTT. The rearrangement links TRBV5-6 to TRBJ2-3, with 11 positions matching TRBD2. The CDR3 consists of 16 residues. V lost 0 bases to trimming and J lost 5 bases; unmatched junction nucleotides: 5. Germline loops: CDR1 SGHDT, CDR2 YYEEEE.

The chain employs TRBV4-2 and TRBJ2-1, with 8 positions matching TRBD2. The germline V gene encodes CDR1 LGHNA and CDR2 YNFKEQ. This CDR3 is built from 15 residues. V was clipped by 1 base and J by 9 bases; unmatched bases: 8. The CDR3 is CASSQVGLGGGEQFF. The CDR3 DNA sequence: TGTGCCAGCAGCCAAGTGGGACTAGGGGGAGGTGAGCAGTTCTTC.

The chain uses TRBV6-6 and TRBJ1-1; D is unclear. The CDR3 runs 13 residues. Germline V gene lookup returns CDR1 MNHNY and CDR2 SVGAGI (reference sequence). V was clipped by 2 bases and J by 1 base, with 5 bases between them. The CDR3 region is CASSYEANTEAFF. CDR3 coding DNA: TGTGCCAGCAGTTACGAAGCGAACACTGAAGCTTTCTTT.

There are a few counts of this clone. The chain has TRBV4-1 and TRBJ1-1, with D perhaps matching TRBD1 (5 bases). The V gene's germline CDR1 is MGHRA and CDR2 YSYEKL. The CDR3 sequence is 17 residues long. V was cut by 4 bases and J by 1 base, with 19 bases left in between. For the CDR3, the DNA is TGCGCCAGCAGCCCAGGAACGACAGAAACACCGAACACTGAAGCTTTCTTT. This gives the protein CASSPGTTETPNTEAFF.

This sequence joins TRBV2 and TRBJ1-5, with D hard to call. Deletions cut 7 bases from V and 7 bases from J, with 14 bases between. Germline lookup yields CDR1 SNHLY and CDR2 FYNNEI. The length of the CDR3 is 13 residues. CDR3 nucleotides: TGTGCCAGCACTCGCGGAGGGTTACAGCCCCAGCATTTT. Translating it yields CASTRGGLQPQHF.

The chain links TRBV4-1 to TRBJ1-1; a weak D match, TRBD1 (5 bases). Between the trimmed V and J ends, which lost 1 base and 1 base, there was a span of 10 bases. This CDR3 has 15 residues. CDR1 and CDR2 from the germline V gene are MGHRA and YSYEKL. This chain's CDR3 is CASSQGAGQNTEAFF. The DNA of the CDR3 is TGCGCCAGCAGCCAAGGGGCAGGGCAGAACACTGAAGCTTTCTTT.

The genes are TRBV7-3 and TRBJ2-1; D is unclear. CDR1 and CDR2 (germline): SGHTA, FQGTGA. The length of the CDR3 is 11 residues. V was cut by 4 bases and J by 10 bases, with 8 bases left in between. In DNA, the CDR3 is TGTGCCAGCAGCTCAGGTGGGGAGCAGTTCTTC. Its translation: CASSSGGEQFF.